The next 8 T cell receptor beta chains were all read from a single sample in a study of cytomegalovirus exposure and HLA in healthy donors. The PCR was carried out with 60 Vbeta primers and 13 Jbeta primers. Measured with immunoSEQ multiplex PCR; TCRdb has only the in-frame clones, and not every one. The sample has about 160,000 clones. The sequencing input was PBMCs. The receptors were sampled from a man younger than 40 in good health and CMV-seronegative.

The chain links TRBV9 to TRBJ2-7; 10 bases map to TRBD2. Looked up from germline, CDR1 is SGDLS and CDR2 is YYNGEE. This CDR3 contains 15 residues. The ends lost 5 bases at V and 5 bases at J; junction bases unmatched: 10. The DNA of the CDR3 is TGTGCCAGCAGTGACAAAGGGACTAGCGTTAACGAGCAGTACTTC. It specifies CASSDKGTSVNEQYF.

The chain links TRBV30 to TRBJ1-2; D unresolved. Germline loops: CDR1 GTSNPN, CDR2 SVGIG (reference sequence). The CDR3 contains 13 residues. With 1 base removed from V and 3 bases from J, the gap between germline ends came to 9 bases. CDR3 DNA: TGTGCCTGGAGTGCAGCCACAGACTATGGCTACACCTTC. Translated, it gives CAWSAATDYGYTF.

CDR3 in DNA: TGCGCCAGCACCGCGAGGGAACCTCCCTCACCCCTCCACTTT. This sequence encodes CASTAREPPSPLHF. V is TRBV5-1 and J is TRBJ1-6; no reliable D call. The CDR3 runs to 14 residues. Germline V gene lookup returns CDR1 SGHRS and CDR2 YFSETQ. V was clipped by 6 bases and J by 10 bases, with 17 bases between them.

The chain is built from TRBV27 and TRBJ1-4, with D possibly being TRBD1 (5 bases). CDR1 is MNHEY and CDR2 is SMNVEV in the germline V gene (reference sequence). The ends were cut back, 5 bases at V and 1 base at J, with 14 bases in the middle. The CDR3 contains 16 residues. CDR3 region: CASSTWGVGTNEKLFF. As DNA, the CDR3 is TGTGCCAGCAGTACGTGGGGGGTGGGAACTAATGAAAAACTGTTTTTT.

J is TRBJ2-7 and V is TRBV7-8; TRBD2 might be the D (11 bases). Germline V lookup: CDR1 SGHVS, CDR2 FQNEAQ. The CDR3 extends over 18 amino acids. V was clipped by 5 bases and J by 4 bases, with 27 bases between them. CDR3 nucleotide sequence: TGTGCCAGCAGCGGCCGGGACAGGGGACTAGCGGACCTATACGAGCAGTACTTC. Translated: CASSGRDRGLADLYEQYF.

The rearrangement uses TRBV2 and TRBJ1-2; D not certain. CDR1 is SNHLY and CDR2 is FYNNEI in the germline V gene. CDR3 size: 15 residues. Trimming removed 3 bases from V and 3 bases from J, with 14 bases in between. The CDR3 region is CASSEASPQYYGYTF. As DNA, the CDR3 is TGTGCCAGCAGTGAGGCATCACCGCAATACTATGGCTACACCTTC.

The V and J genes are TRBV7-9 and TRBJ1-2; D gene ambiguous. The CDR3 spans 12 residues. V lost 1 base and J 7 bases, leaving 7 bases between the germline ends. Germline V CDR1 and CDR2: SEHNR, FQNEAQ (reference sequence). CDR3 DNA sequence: TGTGCCAGCAGCTTAGGAGAACTTGGCTACACCTTC. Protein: CASSLGELGYTF.

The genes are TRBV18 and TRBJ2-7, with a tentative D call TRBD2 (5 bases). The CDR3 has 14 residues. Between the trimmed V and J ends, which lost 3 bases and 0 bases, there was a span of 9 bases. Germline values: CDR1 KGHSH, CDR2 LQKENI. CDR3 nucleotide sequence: TGTGCCAGCTCACCCGGGGTTAGCTCCTACGAGCAGTACTTC. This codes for CASSPGVSSYEQYF.